This entry lists 7 T cell receptor beta chains sequenced from one sample in a study of cytomegalovirus exposure and HLA in healthy donors. 13 Jbeta primers and 60 Vbeta primers were used for the PCR. Sequencing used immunoSEQ multiplex PCR; TCRdb keeps in-frame clones, though not all of them. In all, the sample yields around 200,000 clones. Sample: PBMCs. All receptors derive from a woman under 30 in good health and CMV-seropositive.

This chain joins TRBV11-2 and TRBJ1-1; D is unresolved. V shed 2 bases and J shed 7 bases, with 11 bases lying between them. Germline V gene lookup returns CDR1 SGHAT and CDR2 FQNNGV. The CDR3 contains 13 residues. In DNA, the CDR3 is TGTGCCAGCAGCTTAACAACACAGAGTGAAGCTTTCTTT. It codes for CASSLTTQSEAFF.

V usage is TRBV5-5 and J usage is TRBJ1-1; possible D gene TRBD1, 5 bases. V gave up 0 bases and J gave up 1 base, with 13 bases separating them. Germline V gives CDR1 SGHKS, CDR2 YYEKEE (reference sequence). CDR3 length equals 16 residues. CDR3 in amino acids: CASSLGGDSSNTEAFF. CDR3 in DNA: TGTGCCAGCAGCTTGGGGGGGGACTCTTCGAACACTGAAGCTTTCTTT. The complete variable domain, with remaining parts taken from reference TRBV5-5 and TRBJ1-1, reads DAGVTQSPTHLIKTRGQQVTLRCSPISGHKSVSWYQQVLGQGPQFIFQYYEKEERGRGNFPDRFSARQFPNYSSELNVNALLLGDSALYLCASSLGGDSSNTEAFFGQGTRLTVV.

The chain has TRBV11-3 and TRBJ1-6; D gene unclear. From germline, CDR1 is SGHNT and CDR2 YENEEA. The V end lost 3 bases, the J end lost 4 bases, and 7 bases lay between the germline ends. The CDR3 consists of 14 residues. CDR3 residues: CASSLTPYNSPLHF. CDR3 DNA: TGTGCCAGCAGCTTGACACCTTATAATTCACCCCTCCACTTT. The variable domain in full, with the rest retrieved from reference TRBV11-3 and TRBJ1-6, is EAGVVQSPRYKIIEKKQPVAFWCNPISGHNTLYWYLQNLGQGPELLIRYENEEAVDDSQLPKDRFSAERLKGVDSTLKIQPAELGDSAVYLCASSLTPYNSPLHFGNGTRLTVT.

The V and J genes are TRBV5-6 and TRBJ1-2; 7 bases align to TRBD1. V gave up 2 bases and J gave up 10 bases; unmatched junction bases: 8. The CDR3 totals 13 residues. Germline loops: CDR1 SGHDT, CDR2 YYEEEE. The CDR3 here is CASSLQGFRDYTF. CDR3 in DNA: TGTGCCAGCAGCTTACAGGGGTTTAGAGACTACACCTTC.

The genes are TRBV18 and TRBJ2-3; TRBD1 might be the D (5 bases). The V and J ends lost 3 bases and 0 bases respectively, with 10 bases between them. The germline CDR1 and CDR2 sequences are KGHSH and LQKENI. The length of the CDR3 is 15 residues. The CDR3 loop reads CASSPRGQSTDTQYF. In nucleotides, the CDR3 is TGTGCCAGCTCACCCCGTGGACAAAGCACAGATACGCAGTATTTT.

V gene TRBV7-2 combines with J gene TRBJ2-7; TRBD1 agrees at 8 bases. With V trimmed by 5 bases and J by 4 bases, 7 bases remained unmatched. Germline loops: CDR1 SGHTA, CDR2 FQGNSA. The CDR3 has 14 residues. The CDR3 region is CASSPGRGPYEQYF. The DNA for the CDR3 is TGTGCCAGCAGCCCGGGCAGGGGGCCATACGAGCAGTACTTC.

The rearrangement joins TRBV6-1 to TRBJ1-5; 8 bases are a match to TRBD1. The CDR3 length is 16 residues. Germline CDR1 and CDR2: MNHNS and SASEGT. The ends lost 2 bases at V and 7 bases at J; junction bases unmatched: 10. The CDR3 spells CASSEIQGAPGQPQHF. The CDR3 coding sequence is TGTGCCAGCAGTGAAATTCAGGGGGCCCCAGGACAGCCCCAGCATTTT.